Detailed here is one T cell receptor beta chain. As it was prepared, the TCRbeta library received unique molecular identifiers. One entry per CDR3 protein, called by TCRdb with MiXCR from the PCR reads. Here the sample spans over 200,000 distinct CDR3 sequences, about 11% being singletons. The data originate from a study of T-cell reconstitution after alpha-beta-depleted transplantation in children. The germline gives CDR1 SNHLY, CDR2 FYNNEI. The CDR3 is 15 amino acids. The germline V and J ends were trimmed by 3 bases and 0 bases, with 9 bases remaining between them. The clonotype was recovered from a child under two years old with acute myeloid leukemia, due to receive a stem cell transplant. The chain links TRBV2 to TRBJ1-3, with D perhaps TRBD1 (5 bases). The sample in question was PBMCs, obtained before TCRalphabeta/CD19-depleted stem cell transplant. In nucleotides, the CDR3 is TGTGCCAGCAGTGAGGGACGGTCCTCTGGAAACACCATATATTTT. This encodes CASSEGRSSGNTIYF.